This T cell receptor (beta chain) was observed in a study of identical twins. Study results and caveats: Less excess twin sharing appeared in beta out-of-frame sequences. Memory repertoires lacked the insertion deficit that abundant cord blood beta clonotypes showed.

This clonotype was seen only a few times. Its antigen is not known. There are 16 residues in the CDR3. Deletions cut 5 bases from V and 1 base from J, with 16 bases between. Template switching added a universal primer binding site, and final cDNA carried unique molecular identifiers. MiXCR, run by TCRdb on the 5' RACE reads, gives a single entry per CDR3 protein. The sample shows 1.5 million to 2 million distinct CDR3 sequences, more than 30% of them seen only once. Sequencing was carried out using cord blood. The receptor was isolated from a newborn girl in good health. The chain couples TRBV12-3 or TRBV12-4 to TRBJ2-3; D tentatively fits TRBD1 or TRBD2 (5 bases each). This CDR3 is CASSLGGRGRTDTQYF. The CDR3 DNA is TGTGCCAGCAGTCTCGGAGGAAGGGGACGCACAGATACGCAGTATTTT.